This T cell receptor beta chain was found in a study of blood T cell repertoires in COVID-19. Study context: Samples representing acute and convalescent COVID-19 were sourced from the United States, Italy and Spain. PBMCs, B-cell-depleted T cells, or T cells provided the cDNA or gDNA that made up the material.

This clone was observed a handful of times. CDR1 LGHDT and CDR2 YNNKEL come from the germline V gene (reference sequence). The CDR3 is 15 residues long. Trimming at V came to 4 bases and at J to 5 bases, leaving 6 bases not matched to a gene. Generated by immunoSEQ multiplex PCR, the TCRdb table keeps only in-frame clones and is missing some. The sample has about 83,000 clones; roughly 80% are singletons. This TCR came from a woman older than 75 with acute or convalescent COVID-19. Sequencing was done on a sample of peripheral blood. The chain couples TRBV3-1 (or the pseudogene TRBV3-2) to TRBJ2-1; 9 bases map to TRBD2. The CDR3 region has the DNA TGTGCCAGCAGCCCCAGGACTAGCGATGACAATGAGCAGTTCTTC. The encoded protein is CASSPRTSDDNEQFF.